These T cell receptor beta chains were read from a single sample in a study of blood T cell repertoires in COVID-19. The data were produced by immunoSEQ multiplex PCR, yet TCRdb's version contains in-frame clones alone and is incomplete. Among around 250,000 clones, 80% to 90% were seen once, and the ten largest hold about 1.9%. Material: PBMCs or T cells enriched from blood (not recorded which). The receptor source for this set is a woman between 50 and 59 years old who had recovered from COVID-19. Each CDR3 is given with its conserved first and last residue. Fields, in order: J gene, V gene, clone size, D gene, CDR3 length, CDR3 DNA, CDR3 protein. A D gene is named only where the DNA matches it firmly. A row's size may be missing; if present it is once, few, many or a size class.

TRBJ2-7	TRBV7-7	.	TRBD1	15	TGTGCTAGCAGCTCGACAGGGGTCTCGGCCTATGAGCAGTACTTC	CASSSTGVSAYEQYF
TRBJ1-2	TRBV9	.	.	16	TGTGCCAGCAGCCCCCGTAGTAGGGAGGGGGGGCAGGACGAAGACTTT	CASSPRSREGGQDEDF
TRBJ2-5	TRBV29-1	.	TRBD1	16	TGCAGCGCCCACAGGGGGTACAGGCTGAGCGGAGAGACCCAGTACTTC	CSAHRGYRLSGETQYF
TRBJ2-1	TRBV19	few	.	13	TGTGCCAGTAGTATCGGCGGCTACAATGAGCAGTTCTTC	CASSIGGYNEQFF
TRBJ2-1	TRBV19	.	TRBD2	16	TGTGCCAGTAGAGCGAGGAGAGGGCTAGCGGACTTCGCCTTTTTCTTC	CASRARRGLADFAFFF
TRBJ2-2	TRBV5-8	.	TRBD1	16	TGTGCCAGCCATCAGGGGGACAGGGTTAGCACCGGGGAGCTGTTTTTT	CASHQGDRVSTGELFF
TRBJ2-3	TRBV6-4	.	.	15	TGTGCCAGCAGTGACTCGTACAGTAGCACAGATACGCAGTATTTT	CASSDSYSSTDTQYF
TRBJ1-4	TRBV20-1	.	.	13	TGCAGTGCTAGTACGGGGGCTAATGAAAAACTGTTTTTT	CSASTGANEKLFF
TRBJ2-5	TRBV7-9	.	TRBD2	16	TGTGCCAGCAGCTTAGTTGGGCTAGCGGGAGGGGAGACCCAGTACTTC	CASSLVGLAGGETQYF
TRBJ2-5	TRBV11-2	.	.	15	TGTGCCAGCACCCTCCGGCAGGGGCCCCAAGAGACCCAGTACTTC	CASTLRQGPQETQYF
TRBJ2-1	TRBV25-1	.	.	14	TGTGCCAGCAGTTACACGGGTGGCTACAATGAGCAGTTCTTC	CASSYTGGYNEQFF
TRBJ1-1	TRBV25-1	.	.	15	TGTGCCAGCAGTGAATCAGGCAGCATGAACACTGAAGCTTTCTTT	CASSESGSMNTEAFF
TRBJ2-7	TRBV28	many	TRBD2	13	TGTGCCACTACACTAGCGGGGGAGTACGAGCAGTACTTC	CATTLAGEYEQYF
TRBJ2-7	TRBV4-1	.	TRBD1	15	TGCGCCAGCTCCCAAAGGACAGGGCCGGCCTACGAGCAGTACTTC	CASSQRTGPAYEQYF
TRBJ2-5	TRBV9	.	TRBD2	15	TGTGCCAGCAGCGGTGGACTAGCGGGAGTAGAGACCCAGTACTTC	CASSGGLAGVETQYF
TRBJ1-3	TRBV19	.	.	14	TGTGCCAGTACCCCCGCCACGGCTGGAAACACCATATATTTT	CASTPATAGNTIYF
TRBJ1-2	TRBV7-8	.	.	16	TGTGCCAGCAGCTTAGAATCCGGGGTTGGGGTCTATGGCTACACCTTC	CASSLESGVGVYGYTF
TRBJ2-5	TRBV28	.	.	15	TGTGCCAGCAGTTTAGGTGGGGCAGAGCAAGAGACCCAGTACTTC	CASSLGGAEQETQYF
TRBJ1-1	TRBV2	.	TRBD1	13	TGTGCCAGCATGAGGGGGCCCATTGGCAAAGCTTTCTTT	CASMRGPIGKAFF
TRBJ1-5	TRBV5-8	few	.	16	TGTGCCAGCAGCTGGGCCCAAGGTTATAGCAATCAGCCCCAGCATTTT	CASSWAQGYSNQPQHF
TRBJ1-1	TRBV4-2	once	TRBD1	20	TGTGCCAGCAGCCACACACCTATAGGACAGGGCTCCCCCGGGGGCACTGAAGCTTTCTTT	CASSHTPIGQGSPGGTEAFF
TRBJ2-3	TRBV18	.	TRBD2	20	TGTGCCAGCTCACCCGTTGTCAACTTACGGACTAGCGGGGAGACAGATACGCAGTATTTT	CASSPVVNLRTSGETDTQYF
TRBJ1-2	TRBV29-1	.	.	14	TGCAGCGTTGAAGAAGGACAGATCAACTATGGCTACACCTTC	CSVEEGQINYGYTF
TRBJ1-1	TRBV7-2	.	.	15	TGTGCCAGCAGCTTAGGGACATCCTTGAGCACTGAAGCTTTCTTT	CASSLGTSLSTEAFF
TRBJ2-6	TRBV28	.	.	19	TGTGCCAGCAGTTTAGGGAGGAACGGACCGATGACTGGGGCCAACGTCCTGACTTTC	CASSLGRNGPMTGANVLTF
TRBJ2-5	TRBV9	.	.	15	TGTGCCAGCAGCGCCGCCGACGGAGGGCCGGAGACCCAGTACTTC	CASSAADGGPETQYF
TRBJ2-1	TRBV27	.	TRBD1	14	TGTGCCAGCAGTTTGAGGGACAGGGAGAATGAGCAGTTCTTC	CASSLRDRENEQFF
TRBJ1-1	TRBV5-1	.	TRBD1	13	TGCGCCAGCAGCTTGGCGGACAGGGGGCCGTCTTTCTTT	CASSLADRGPSFF
TRBJ1-1	TRBV4-2	few	TRBD1	14	TGTGCCAGCAGCCAGGACAGGGGTTCCACTGAAGCTTTCTTT	CASSQDRGSTEAFF
TRBJ1-4	TRBV30	.	TRBD1	12	TGTGCCTGGGGGGACAGGGATGAAAAACTGTTTTTT	CAWGDRDEKLFF
TRBJ2-3	TRBV9	.	.	14	TGTGCCAGCAGCGTAGCTAGCGGCACAGATACGCAGTATTTT	CASSVASGTDTQYF
TRBJ1-2	TRBV6-5	.	.	12	TGTGCCAGCAGTAATATCAGGGGTGGCTACACCTTC	CASSNIRGGYTF
TRBJ1-1	TRBV9	.	.	13	TGTGCCAGCAGCACCCAGAGGGGGTCTGAAGCTTTCTTT	CASSTQRGSEAFF
TRBJ2-6	TRBV3-1/TRBV3-2	.	.	17	TGTGCCAGCAGCCAAGTCACTCGGGAATCTGGGGCCAACGTCCTGACTTTC	CASSQVTRESGANVLTF
TRBJ1-5	TRBV6-5	.	TRBD1	14	TGTGCCAGCAAAGGGACAGCTTTTAATCAGCCCCAGCATTTT	CASKGTAFNQPQHF
TRBJ1-1	TRBV28	few	.	16	TGTGCCAGCAGGATCATTATAACCGACTTAAACACTGAAGCTTTCTTT	CASRIIITDLNTEAFF
TRBJ2-7	TRBV2	.	.	13	TGTGCCACCCGACTAGACTCGACCTACGAGCAGTACTTC	CATRLDSTYEQYF
TRBJ1-5	TRBV6-5	.	.	13	TGTGCCAGCACTACAGGGTATCCTCAGCCCCAGCATTTT	CASTTGYPQPQHF
TRBJ1-5	TRBV7-8	.	.	15	TGTGCCAGCAGCTTAGTATCCGGAGGGTGGTGGCCCCAGCATTTT	CASSLVSGGWWPQHF
TRBJ2-7	TRBV5-1	once	TRBD1	14	TGCGCCAGCAGCCCGACAGGGAACCTATACGAGCAGTACTTC	CASSPTGNLYEQYF
TRBJ2-2	TRBV4-2	.	.	15	TGTGCCAGCAGCCGGATCAGCGGGAACACCGGGGAGCTGTTTTTT	CASSRISGNTGELFF
TRBJ2-4	TRBV7-9	.	TRBD2	17	TGTGCCAGCAGCCCTAGCCCGGGACTAGCTGGCCGGGGCATTCAGTACTTC	CASSPSPGLAGRGIQYF
TRBJ1-3	TRBV14	few	.	17	TGTGCCAGCAGCCTAGCTGGGAGGGATTATGCTGGAAACACCATATATTTT	CASSLAGRDYAGNTIYF
TRBJ1-1	TRBV5-1	.	TRBD1	16	TGCGCCAGCAGCTTACGCCCGACAGGGTTGGACACTGAAGCTTTCTTT	CASSLRPTGLDTEAFF
TRBJ2-6	TRBV9	.	.	15	TGTGCCAGCAGCGTAGAATACTCTGGGGCCAACGTCCTGACTTTC	CASSVEYSGANVLTF
TRBJ2-2	TRBV28	.	TRBD2	15	TGTGCCAGCACCCAAGGACTAGCGGGAACCGGGGAGCTGTTTTTT	CASTQGLAGTGELFF
TRBJ1-4	TRBV3-1/TRBV3-2	.	TRBD1	14	TGTGCCAGCAGCCATAGGGACAGGGGGGAAAAACTGTTTTTT	CASSHRDRGEKLFF
TRBJ2-7	TRBV29-1	few	TRBD2	15	TGCAGCGTTGAAGATTCGATATGGACTAGCGGCCGTCAGTACTTC	CSVEDSIWTSGRQYF
TRBJ2-1	TRBV5-1	.	.	15	TGCGCCAGCAGCTTGGGCGCGGGTAGCTTGGGTGAGCAGTTCTTC	CASSLGAGSLGEQFF
TRBJ1-5	TRBV28	.	.	15	TGTGCCAGCAGGCGTGAGGGCGCCACACATCAGCCCCAGCATTTT	CASRREGATHQPQHF
TRBJ1-1	TRBV5-4	.	TRBD1	14	TGTGCCAGCAGGGACAGGGGGCTCGACACTGAAGCTTTCTTT	CASRDRGLDTEAFF
TRBJ2-3	TRBV29-1	once	TRBD2	15	TGCAGCGTTGGCCTAGCGGGAGGGTCGACAGATACGCAGTATTTT	CSVGLAGGSTDTQYF
TRBJ2-7	TRBV2	once	TRBD2	14	TGTGCCAGCAGTATAGCGGGAAGCACCTACGAGCAGTACTTC	CASSIAGSTYEQYF